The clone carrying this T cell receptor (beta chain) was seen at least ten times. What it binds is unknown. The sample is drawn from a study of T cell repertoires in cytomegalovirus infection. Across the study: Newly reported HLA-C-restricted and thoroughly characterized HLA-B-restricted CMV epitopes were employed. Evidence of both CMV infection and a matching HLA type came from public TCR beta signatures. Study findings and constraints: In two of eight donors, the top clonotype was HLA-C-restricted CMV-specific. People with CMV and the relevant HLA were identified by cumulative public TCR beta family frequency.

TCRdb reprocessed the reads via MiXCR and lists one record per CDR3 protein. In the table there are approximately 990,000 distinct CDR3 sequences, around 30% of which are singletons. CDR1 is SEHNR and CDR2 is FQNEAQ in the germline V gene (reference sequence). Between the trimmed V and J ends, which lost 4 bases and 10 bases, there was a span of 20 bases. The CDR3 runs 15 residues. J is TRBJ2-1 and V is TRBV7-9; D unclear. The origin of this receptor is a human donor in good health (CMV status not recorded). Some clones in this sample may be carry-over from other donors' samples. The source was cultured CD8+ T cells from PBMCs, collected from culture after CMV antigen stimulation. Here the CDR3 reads CASSSISDWVAEQFF. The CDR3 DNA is TGTGCCAGCAGCTCGATAAGTGATTGGGTGGCGGAGCAGTTCTTC.